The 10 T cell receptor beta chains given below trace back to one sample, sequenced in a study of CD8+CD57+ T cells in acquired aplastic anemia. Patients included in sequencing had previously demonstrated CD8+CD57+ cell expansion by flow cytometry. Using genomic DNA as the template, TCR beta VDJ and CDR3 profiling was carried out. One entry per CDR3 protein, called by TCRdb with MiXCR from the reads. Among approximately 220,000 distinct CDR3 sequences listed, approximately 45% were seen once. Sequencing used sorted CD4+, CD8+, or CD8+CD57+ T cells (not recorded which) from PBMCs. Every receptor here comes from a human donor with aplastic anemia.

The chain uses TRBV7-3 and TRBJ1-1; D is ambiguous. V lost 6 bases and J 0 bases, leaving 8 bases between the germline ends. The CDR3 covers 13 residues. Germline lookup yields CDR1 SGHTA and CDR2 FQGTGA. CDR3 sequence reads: CASSYVLNTEAFF. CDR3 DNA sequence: TGTGCCAGCAGTTATGTATTGAACACTGAAGCTTTCTTT.

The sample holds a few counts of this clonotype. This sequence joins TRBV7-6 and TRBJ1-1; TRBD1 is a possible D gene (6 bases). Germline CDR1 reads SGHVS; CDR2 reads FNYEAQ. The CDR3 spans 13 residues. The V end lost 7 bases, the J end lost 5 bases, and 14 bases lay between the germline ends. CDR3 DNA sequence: TGTGCCAGCACAACAGGGCGGTCGACTGAAGCTTTCTTT. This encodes CASTTGRSTEAFF.

Here the CDR3 DNA reads TGTGCCAGCAGCGTACTCCCCCAGGGGGGAAACAATGAGCAGTTCTTC. Translated: CASSVLPQGGNNEQFF. V usage is TRBV9 and J usage is TRBJ2-1, with D maybe TRBD1 (7 bases). Trimming cost V 1 base and J 5 bases, with 16 bases left between them. CDR1 and CDR2 from the germline V gene are SGDLS and YYNGEE. The CDR3 is 16 residues long. Full variable domain (outside the CDR3, taken from reference TRBV9 and TRBJ2-1): DSGVTQTPKHLITATGQRVTLRCSPRSGDLSVYWYQQSLDQGLQFLIQYYNGEERAKGNILERFSAQQFPDLHSELNLSSLELGDSALYFCASSVLPQGGNNEQFFGPGTRLTVL.

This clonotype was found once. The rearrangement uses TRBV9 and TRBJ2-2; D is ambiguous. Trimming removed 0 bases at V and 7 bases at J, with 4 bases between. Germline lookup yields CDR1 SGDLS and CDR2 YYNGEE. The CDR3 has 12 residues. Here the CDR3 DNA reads TGTGCCAGCAGCGTAGTAAACGGGGAGCTGTTTTTT. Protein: CASSVVNGELFF.

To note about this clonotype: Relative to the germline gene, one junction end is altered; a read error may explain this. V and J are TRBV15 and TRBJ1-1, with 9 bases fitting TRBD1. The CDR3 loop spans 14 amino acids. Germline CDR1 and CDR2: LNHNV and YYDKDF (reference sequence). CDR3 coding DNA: TGTGCCAGCAGCCTCGGGACAGGGATCTCTGAAGCTTTCTTT. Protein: CASSLGTGISEAFF. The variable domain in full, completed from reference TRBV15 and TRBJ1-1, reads DAMVIQNPRYQVTQFGKPVTLSCSQTLNHNVMYWYQQKSSQAPKLLFHYYDKDFNNEADTPDNFQSRRPNTSFCFLDIRSPGLGDTAMYLCASSLGTGISEAFFGQGTRLTVV.

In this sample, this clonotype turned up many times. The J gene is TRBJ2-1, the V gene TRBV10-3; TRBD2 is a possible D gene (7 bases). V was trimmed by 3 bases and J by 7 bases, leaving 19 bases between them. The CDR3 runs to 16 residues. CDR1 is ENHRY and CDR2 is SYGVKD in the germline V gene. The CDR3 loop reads CAISEVPGGILNEQFF. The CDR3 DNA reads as TGTGCCATCAGTGAAGTCCCGGGGGGCATTTTAAATGAGCAGTTCTTC.

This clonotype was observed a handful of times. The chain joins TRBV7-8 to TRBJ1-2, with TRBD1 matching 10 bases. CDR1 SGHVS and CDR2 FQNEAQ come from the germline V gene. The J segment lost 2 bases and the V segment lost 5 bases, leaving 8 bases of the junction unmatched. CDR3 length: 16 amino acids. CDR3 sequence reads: CASSPTTGGANYGYTF. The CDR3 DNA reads TGTGCCAGCAGCCCAACGACAGGGGGCGCAAACTATGGCTACACCTTC.

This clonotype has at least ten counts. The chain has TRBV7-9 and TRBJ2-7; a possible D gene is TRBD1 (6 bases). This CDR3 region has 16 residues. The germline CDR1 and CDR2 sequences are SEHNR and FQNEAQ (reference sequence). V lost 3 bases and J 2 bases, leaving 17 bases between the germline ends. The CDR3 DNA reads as TGTGCCAGCAGCTTTTTTAGGACAGTTCCTACCTACGAGCAGTACTTC. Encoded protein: CASSFFRTVPTYEQYF. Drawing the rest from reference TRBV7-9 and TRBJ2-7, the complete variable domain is DTGVSQNPRHKITKRGQNVTFRCDPISEHNRLYWYRQTLGQGPEFLTYFQNEAQLEKSRLLSDRFSAERPKGSFSTLEIQRTEQGDSAMYLCASSFFRTVPTYEQYFGPGTRLTVT.

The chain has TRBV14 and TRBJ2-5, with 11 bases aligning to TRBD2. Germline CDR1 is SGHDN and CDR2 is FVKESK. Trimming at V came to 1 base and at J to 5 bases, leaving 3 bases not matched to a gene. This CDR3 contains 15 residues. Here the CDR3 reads CASSQGLAGFETQYF. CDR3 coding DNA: TGTGCCAGCAGCCAAGGACTAGCGGGGTTCGAGACCCAGTACTTC.

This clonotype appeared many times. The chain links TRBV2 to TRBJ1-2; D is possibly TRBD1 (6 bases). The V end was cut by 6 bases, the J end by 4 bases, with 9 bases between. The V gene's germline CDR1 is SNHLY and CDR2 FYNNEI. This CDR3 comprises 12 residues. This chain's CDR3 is CASRGQIYGYTF. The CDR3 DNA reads TGTGCCAGCAGAGGACAGATCTATGGCTACACCTTC.